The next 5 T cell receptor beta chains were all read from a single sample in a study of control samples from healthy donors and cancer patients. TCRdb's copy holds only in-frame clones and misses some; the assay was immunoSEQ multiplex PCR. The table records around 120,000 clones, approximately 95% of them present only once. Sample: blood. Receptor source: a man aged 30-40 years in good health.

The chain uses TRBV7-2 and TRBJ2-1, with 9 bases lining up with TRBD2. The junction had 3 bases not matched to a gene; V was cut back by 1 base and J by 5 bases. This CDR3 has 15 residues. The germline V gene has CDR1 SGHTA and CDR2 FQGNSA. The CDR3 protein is CASSLEAGGHNEQFF. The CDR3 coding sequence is TGTGCCAGCAGCTTAGAAGCGGGGGGCCACAATGAGCAGTTCTTC.

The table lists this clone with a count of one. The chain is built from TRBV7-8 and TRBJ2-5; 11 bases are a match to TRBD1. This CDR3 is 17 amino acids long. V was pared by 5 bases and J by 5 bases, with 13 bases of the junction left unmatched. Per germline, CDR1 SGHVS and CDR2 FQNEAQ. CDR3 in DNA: TGTGCCAGCAGCCCACAAATACGGACAGGGGGCTGGGAGACCCAGTACTTC. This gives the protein CASSPQIRTGGWETQYF. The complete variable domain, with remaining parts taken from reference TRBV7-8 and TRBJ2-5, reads GAGVSQSPRYKVAKRGQDVALRCDPISGHVSLFWYQQALGQGPEFLTYFQNEAQLDKSGLPSDRFFAERPEGSVSTLKIQRTQQEDSAVYLCASSPQIRTGGWETQYFGPGTRLLVL.

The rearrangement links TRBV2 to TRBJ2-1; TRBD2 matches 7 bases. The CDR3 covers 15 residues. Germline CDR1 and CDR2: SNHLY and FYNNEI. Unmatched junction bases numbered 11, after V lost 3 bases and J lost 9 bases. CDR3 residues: CASSEVGGGRGEQFF. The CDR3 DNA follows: TGTGCCAGCAGTGAGGTCGGCGGGGGACGTGGTGAGCAGTTCTTC.

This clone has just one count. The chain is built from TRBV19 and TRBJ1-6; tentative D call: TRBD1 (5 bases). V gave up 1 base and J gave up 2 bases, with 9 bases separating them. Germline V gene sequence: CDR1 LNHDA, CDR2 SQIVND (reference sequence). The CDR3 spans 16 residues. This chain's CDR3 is CASSIATAAYNSPLHF. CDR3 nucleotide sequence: TGTGCCAGTAGTATAGCGACAGCTGCCTATAATTCACCCCTCCACTTT.

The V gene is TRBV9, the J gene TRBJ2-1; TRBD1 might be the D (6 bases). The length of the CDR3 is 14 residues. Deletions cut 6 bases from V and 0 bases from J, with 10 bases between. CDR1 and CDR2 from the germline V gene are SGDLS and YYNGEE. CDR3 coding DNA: TGTGCCAGCACCCCAGGGGCCTCCTACAATGAGCAGTTCTTC. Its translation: CASTPGASYNEQFF.